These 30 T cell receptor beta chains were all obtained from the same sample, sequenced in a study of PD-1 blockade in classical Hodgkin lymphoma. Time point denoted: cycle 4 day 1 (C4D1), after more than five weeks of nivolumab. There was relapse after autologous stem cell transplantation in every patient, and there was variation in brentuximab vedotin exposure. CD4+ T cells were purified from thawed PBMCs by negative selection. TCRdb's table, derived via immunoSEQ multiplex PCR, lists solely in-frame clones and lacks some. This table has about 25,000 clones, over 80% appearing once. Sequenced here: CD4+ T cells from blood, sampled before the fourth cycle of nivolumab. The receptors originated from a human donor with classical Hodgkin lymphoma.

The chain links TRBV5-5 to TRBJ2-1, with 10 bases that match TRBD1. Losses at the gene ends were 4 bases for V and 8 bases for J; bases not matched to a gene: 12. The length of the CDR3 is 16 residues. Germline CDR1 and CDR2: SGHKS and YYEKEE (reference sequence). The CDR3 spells CASSQALTGGQDEQFF. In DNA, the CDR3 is TGTGCCAGCAGCCAGGCCCTGACAGGGGGCCAGGATGAGCAGTTCTTC.

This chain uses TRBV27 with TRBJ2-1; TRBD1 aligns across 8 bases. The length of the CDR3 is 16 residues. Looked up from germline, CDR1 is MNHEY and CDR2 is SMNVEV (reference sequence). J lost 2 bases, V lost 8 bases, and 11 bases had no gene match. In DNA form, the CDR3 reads TGTGCCAGCGCACAGAACAGGGGGATGACCTACAATGAGCAGTTCTTC. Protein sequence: CASAQNRGMTYNEQFF.

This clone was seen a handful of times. Here the CDR3 reads CATSREMTEAFF. CDR3 sequence (DNA): TGTGCCACCAGCAGGGAAATGACTGAAGCTTTCTTT. V is TRBV15 and J is TRBJ1-1; the D is unclear. CDR1 and CDR2 from the germline V gene are LNHNV and YYDKDF (reference sequence). Trimming cost V 3 bases and J 5 bases, with 7 bases left between them. CDR3 size: 12 residues.

This chain's CDR3 is CASSLTGVEKLFF. DNA of the CDR3: TGTGCCAGCAGCTTAACGGGGGTTGAAAAACTGTTTTTT. The V gene is TRBV13, the J gene TRBJ1-4; the D gene is possibly TRBD1 (5 bases). The CDR3 length is 13 residues. From germline, CDR1 is PRHDT and CDR2 FYEKMQ (reference sequence). Trimming took off 2 bases at V and 7 bases at J, with 8 bases between the two ends.

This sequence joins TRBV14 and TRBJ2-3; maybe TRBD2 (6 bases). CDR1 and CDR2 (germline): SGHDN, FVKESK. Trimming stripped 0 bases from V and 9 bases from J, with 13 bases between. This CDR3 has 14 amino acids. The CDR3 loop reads CASSQDGGARTQYF. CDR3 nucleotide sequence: TGTGCCAGCAGCCAAGATGGAGGGGCTCGAACGCAGTATTTT.

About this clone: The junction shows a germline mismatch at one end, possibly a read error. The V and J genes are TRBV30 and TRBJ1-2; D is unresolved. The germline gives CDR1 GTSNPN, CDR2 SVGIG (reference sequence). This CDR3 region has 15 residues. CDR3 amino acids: CAWSTGSLKGYGYIF. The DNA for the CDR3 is TGTGCCTGGAGTACCGGGTCCCTCAAAGGCTATGGCTACATCTTC.

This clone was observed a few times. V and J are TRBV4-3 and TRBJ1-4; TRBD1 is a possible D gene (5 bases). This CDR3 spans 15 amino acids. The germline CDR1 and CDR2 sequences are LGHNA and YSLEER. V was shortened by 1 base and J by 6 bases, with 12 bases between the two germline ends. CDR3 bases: TGCGCCAGCAGCCAAGGGGGGGGAATCGATGAAAAACTGTTTTTT. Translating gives CASSQGGGIDEKLFF.

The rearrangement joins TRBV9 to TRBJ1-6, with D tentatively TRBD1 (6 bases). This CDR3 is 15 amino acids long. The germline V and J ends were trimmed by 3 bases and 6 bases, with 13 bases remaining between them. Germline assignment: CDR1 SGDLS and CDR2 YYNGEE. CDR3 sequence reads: CASSAPGAGNSPLHF. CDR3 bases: TGTGCCAGCAGCGCCCCGGGGGCCGGTAATTCACCCCTCCACTTT.

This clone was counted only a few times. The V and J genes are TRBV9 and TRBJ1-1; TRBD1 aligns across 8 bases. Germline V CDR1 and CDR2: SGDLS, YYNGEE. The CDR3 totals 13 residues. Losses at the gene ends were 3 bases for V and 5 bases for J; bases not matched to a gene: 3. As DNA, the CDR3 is TGTGCCAGCAGCGCCAACAGGGGGACTGAAGCTTTCTTT. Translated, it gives CASSANRGTEAFF.

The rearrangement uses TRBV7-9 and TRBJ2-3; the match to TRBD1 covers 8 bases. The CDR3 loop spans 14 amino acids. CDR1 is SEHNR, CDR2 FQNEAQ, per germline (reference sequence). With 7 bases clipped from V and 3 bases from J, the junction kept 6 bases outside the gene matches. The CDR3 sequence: CASMDRVVTDTQYF. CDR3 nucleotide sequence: TGTGCCAGCATGGACAGGGTAGTAACAGATACGCAGTATTTT.

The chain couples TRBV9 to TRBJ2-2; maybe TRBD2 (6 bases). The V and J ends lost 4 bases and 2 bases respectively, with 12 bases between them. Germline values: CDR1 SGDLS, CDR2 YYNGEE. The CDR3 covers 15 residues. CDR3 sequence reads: CASSTLSGNTGELFF. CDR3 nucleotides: TGTGCCAGCAGCACCCTTAGCGGAAACACCGGGGAGCTGTTTTTT.

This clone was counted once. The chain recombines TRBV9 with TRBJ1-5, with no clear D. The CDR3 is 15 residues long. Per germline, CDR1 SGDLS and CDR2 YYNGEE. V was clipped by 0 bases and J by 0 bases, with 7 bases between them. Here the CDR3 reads CASSVAPNSNQPQHF. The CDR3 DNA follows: TGTGCCAGCAGCGTAGCCCCGAATAGCAATCAGCCCCAGCATTTT.

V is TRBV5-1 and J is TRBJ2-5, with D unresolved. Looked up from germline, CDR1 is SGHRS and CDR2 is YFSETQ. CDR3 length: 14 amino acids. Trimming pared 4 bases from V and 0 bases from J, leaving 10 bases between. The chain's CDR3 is CASSPSEYQETQYF. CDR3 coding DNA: TGCGCCAGCAGCCCCAGCGAGTACCAAGAGACCCAGTACTTC.

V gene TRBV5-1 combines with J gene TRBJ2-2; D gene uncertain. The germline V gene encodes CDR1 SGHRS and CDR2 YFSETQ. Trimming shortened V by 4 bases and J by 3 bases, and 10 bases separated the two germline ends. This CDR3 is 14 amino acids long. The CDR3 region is CASSVAPDTGELFF. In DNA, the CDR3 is TGCGCCAGCAGCGTGGCCCCGGACACCGGGGAGCTGTTTTTT.

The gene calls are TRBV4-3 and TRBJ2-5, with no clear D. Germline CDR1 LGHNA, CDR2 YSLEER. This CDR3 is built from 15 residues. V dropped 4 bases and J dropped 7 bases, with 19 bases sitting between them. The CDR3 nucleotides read TGCGCCAGCAGCCTAGACTCGACCAACGGTGTGACCCAGTACTTC. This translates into CASSLDSTNGVTQYF.

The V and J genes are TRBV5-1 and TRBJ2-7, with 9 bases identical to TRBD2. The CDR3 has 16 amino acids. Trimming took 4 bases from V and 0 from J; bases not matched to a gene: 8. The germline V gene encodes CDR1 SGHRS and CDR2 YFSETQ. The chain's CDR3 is CASSPSLAGASYEQYF. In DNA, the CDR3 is TGCGCCAGCAGCCCCTCATTAGCGGGGGCCTCCTACGAGCAGTACTTC.

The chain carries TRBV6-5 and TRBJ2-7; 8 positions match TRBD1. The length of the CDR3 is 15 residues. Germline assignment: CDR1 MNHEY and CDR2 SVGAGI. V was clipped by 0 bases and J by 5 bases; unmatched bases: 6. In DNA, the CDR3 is TGTGCCAGCAGTTACTCCCCCAGGGGGCAGAACGAGCAGTACTTC. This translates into CASSYSPRGQNEQYF.

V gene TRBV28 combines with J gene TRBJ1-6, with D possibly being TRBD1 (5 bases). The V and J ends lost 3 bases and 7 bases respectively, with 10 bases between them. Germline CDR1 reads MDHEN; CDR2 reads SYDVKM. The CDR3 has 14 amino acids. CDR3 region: CASSFGAANSPLHF. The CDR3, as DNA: TGTGCCAGCAGTTTTGGGGCAGCCAATTCACCCCTCCACTTT. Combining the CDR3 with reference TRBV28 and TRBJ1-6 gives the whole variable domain DVKVTQSSRYLVKRTGEKVFLECVQDMDHENMFWYRQDPGLGLRLIYFSYDVKMKEKGDIPEGYSVSREKKERFSLILESASTNQTSMYLCASSFGAANSPLHFGNGTRLTVT.

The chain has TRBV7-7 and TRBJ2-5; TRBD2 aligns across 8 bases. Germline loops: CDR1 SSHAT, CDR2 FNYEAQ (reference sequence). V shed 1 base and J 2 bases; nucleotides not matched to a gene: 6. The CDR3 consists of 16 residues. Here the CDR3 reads CASSLVTSGLQETQYF. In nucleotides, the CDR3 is TGTGCCAGCAGCTTAGTAACTAGCGGCCTACAAGAGACCCAGTACTTC.

CDR3 residues: CASSLARGADTQYF. CDR3 bases: TGTGCCAGCAGCTTAGCGCGGGGGGCGGATACGCAGTATTTT. V gene TRBV7-9 combines with J gene TRBJ2-3; TRBD2 agrees at 8 bases. Germline lookup yields CDR1 SEHNR and CDR2 FQNEAQ (reference sequence). CDR3 size: 14 residues. Germline trimming cut 0 bases from V and 6 bases from J; bases unmatched to any gene: 2.

The CDR3 here is CASSLIIKEAFF. The CDR3 DNA is TGTGCCAGCAGCTTAATTATTAAGGAAGCTTTCTTT. This chain connects TRBV7-2 to TRBJ1-1; D remains unclear. The CDR3 is made up of 12 amino acids. V was shortened by 2 bases and J by 8 bases, with 9 bases between the two germline ends. Germline CDR1 reads SGHTA; CDR2 reads FQGNSA.

The CDR3 reads CASSAPRDRPGDYGYTF. CDR3 nucleotides: TGTGCCAGCAGCGCCCCCCGGGACAGGCCGGGGGACTATGGCTACACCTTC. This chain connects TRBV9 to TRBJ1-2; 8 positions match TRBD1. Per germline, CDR1 SGDLS and CDR2 YYNGEE. Germline trimming cut 3 bases from V and 3 bases from J; bases unmatched to any gene: 13. There are 17 residues in the CDR3.

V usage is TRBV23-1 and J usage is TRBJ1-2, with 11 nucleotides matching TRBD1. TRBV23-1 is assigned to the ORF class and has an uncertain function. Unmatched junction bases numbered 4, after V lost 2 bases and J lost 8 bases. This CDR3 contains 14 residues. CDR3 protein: CASSQGTGGSGYTF. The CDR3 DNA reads TGCGCCAGCAGTCAAGGGACAGGGGGGAGCGGCTACACCTTC.

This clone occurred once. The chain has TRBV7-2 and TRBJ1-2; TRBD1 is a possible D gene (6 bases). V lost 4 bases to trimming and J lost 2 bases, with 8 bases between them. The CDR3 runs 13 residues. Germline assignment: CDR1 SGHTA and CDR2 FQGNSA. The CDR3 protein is CASSSGQNYGYTF. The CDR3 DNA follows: TGTGCCAGCAGCTCTGGACAGAACTATGGCTACACCTTC.

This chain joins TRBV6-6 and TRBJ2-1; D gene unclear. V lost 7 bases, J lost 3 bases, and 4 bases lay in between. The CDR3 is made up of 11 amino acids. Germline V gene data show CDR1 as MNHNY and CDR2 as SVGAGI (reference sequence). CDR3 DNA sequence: TGTGCCAGCAAGGTCTACAATGAGCAGTTCTTC. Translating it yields CASKVYNEQFF.

In DNA form, the CDR3 reads TGTGCCAGCAGCTTAGCTCCGCCGGAGACCCAGTACTTC. As protein: CASSLAPPETQYF. The rearrangement uses TRBV7-6 and TRBJ2-5; D remains unclear. CDR1 and CDR2 (germline): SGHVS, FNYEAQ. The CDR3 consists of 13 residues. Trimming cost V 0 bases and J 5 bases, with 7 bases left between them.

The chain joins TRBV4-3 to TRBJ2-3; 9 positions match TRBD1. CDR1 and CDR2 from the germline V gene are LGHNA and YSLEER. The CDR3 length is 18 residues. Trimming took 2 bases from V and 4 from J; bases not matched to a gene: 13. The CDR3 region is CASSQQGPGQGGSDTQYF. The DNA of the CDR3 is TGCGCCAGCAGCCAACAGGGCCCGGGACAGGGAGGTTCAGATACGCAGTATTTT.

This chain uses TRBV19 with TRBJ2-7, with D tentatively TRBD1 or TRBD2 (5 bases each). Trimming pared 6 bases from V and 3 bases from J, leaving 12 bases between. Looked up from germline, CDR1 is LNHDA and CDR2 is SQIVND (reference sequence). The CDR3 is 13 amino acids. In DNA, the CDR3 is TGTGCCAGTAGCCGGGACGGACTCTACGAGCAGTACTTC. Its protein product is CASSRDGLYEQYF.

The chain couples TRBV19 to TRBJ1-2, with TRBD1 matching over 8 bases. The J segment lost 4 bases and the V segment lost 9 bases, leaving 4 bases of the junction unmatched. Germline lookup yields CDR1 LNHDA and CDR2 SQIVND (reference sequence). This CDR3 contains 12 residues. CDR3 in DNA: TGTGCCAGCGGACAGGGTCCCTATGGCTACACCTTC. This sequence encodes CASGQGPYGYTF. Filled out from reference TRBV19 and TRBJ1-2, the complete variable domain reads DGGITQSPKYLFRKEGQNVTLSCEQNLNHDAMYWYRQDPGQGLRLIYYSQIVNDFQKGDIAEGYSVSREKKESFPLTVTSAQKNPTAFYLCASGQGPYGYTFGSGTRLTVV.

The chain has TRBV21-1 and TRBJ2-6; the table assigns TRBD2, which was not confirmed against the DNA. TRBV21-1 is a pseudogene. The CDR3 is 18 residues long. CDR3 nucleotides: TGTGCCAGCAGCATCATGGGAGGGTCTAGCTCTGGGGCCAACGTCCTGACTTTC. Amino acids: CASSIMGGSSSGANVLTF.